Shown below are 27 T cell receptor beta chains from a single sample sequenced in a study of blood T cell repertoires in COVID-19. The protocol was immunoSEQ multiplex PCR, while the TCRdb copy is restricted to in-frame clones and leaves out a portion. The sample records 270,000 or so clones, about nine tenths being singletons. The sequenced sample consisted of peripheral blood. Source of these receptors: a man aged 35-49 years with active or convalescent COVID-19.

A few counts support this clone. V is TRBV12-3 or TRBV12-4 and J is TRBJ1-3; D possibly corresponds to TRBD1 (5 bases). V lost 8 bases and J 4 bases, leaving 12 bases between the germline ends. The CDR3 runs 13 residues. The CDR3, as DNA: TGTGCCAGCCCAAACTGGGGCGGAAACACCATATATTTT. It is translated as CASPNWGGNTIYF.

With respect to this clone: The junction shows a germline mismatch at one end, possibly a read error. CDR3 DNA: TGTGCTAGCAGCTTAGGAGGGCCTAGCACAGATACGCAGTATTTT. Amino acids: CASSLGGPSTDTQYF. J is TRBJ2-3 and V is TRBV7-7, with TRBD2 as a possible D gene (6 bases). Germline values: CDR1 SSHAT, CDR2 FNYEAQ (reference sequence). The CDR3 has 15 residues. Full variable domain (missing parts from reference TRBV7-7 and TRBJ2-3): GAGVSQSPRYKVTKRGQDVTLRCDPISSHATLYWYQQALGQGPEFLTYFNYEAQPDKSGLPSDRFSAERPEGSISTLTIQRTEQRDSAMYRCASSLGGPSTDTQYFGPGTRLTVL.

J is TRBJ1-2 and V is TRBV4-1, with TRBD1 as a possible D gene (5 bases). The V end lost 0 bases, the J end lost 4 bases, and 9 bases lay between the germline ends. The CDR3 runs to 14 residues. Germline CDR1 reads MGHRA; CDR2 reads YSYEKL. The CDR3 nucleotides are TGCGCCAGCAGCCAAGATCTTAGGGGCTATGGCTACACCTTC. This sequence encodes CASSQDLRGYGYTF.

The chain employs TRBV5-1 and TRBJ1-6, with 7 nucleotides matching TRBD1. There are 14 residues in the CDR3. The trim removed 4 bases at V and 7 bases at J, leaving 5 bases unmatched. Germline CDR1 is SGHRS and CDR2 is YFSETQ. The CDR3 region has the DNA TGCGCCAGCAGCCAAGGGACAGCCAATTCACCCCTCCACTTT. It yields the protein CASSQGTANSPLHF. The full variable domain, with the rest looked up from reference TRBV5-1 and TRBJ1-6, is KAGVTQTPRYLIKTRGQQVTLSCSPISGHRSVSWYQQTPGQGLQFLFEYFSETQRNKGNFPGRFSGRQFSNSRSEMNVSTLELGDSALYLCASSQGTANSPLHFGNGTRLTVT.

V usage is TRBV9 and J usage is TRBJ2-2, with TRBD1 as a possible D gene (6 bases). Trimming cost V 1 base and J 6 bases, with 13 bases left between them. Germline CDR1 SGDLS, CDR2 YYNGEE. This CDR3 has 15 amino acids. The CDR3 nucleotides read TGTGCCAGCAGCGTATTGCAGGGGTCGGCCGGGGAGCTGTTTTTT. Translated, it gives CASSVLQGSAGELFF.

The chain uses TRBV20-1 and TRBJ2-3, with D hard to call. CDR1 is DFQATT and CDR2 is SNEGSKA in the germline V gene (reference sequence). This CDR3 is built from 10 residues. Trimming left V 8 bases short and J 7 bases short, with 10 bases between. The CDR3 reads CSSPLNTQYF. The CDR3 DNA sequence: TGCAGTTCGCCCCTAAATACGCAGTATTTT.

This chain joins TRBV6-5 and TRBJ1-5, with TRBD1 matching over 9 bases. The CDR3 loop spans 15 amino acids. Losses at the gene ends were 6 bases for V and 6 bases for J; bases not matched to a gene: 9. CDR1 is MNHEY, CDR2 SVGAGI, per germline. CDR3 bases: TGTGCCAGCAGCCCGGGACAGGGAGGGGCTCAGCCCCAGCATTTT. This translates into CASSPGQGGAQPQHF.

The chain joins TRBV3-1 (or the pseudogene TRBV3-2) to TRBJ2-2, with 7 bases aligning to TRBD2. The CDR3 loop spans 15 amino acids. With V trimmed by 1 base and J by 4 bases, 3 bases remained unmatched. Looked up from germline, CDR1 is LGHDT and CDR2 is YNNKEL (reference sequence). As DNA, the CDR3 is TGTGCCAGCAGCCAAGGACTAGCCCCCACCGGGGAGCTGTTTTTT. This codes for CASSQGLAPTGELFF.

The CDR3: CASSTDPGGSEDTQYF. The CDR3 nucleotides are TGTGCCAGCAGCACCGACCCCGGGGGAAGTGAAGATACGCAGTATTTT. The chain employs TRBV5-4 and TRBJ2-3; a possible D gene is TRBD2 (6 bases). Germline values: CDR1 SGHNT, CDR2 YYREEE (reference sequence). The CDR3 is made up of 16 amino acids. Trimming took off 4 bases at V and 5 bases at J, with 20 bases between the two ends.

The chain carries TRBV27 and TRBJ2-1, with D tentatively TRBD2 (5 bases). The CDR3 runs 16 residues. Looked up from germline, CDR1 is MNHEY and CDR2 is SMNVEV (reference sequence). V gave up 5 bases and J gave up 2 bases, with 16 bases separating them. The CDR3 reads CASSLTRRPTYNEQFF. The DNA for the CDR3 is TGTGCCAGCAGTCTTACTAGGCGCCCGACCTACAATGAGCAGTTCTTC.

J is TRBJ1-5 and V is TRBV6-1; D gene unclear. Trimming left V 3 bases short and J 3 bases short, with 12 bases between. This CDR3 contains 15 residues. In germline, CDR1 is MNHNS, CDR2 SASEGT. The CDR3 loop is CASSDGGTPNQPQHF. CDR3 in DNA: TGTGCCAGCAGTGACGGAGGAACCCCCAATCAGCCCCAGCATTTT.

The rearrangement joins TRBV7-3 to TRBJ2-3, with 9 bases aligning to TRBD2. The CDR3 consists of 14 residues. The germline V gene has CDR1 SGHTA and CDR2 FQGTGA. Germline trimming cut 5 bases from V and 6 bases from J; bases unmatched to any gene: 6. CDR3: CASSPLAGVDTQYF. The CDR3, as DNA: TGTGCCAGCAGCCCGTTAGCGGGGGTGGATACGCAGTATTTT.

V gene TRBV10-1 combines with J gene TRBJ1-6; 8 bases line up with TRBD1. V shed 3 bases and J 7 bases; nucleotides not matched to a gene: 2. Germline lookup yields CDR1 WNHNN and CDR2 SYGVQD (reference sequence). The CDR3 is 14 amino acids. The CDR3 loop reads CASSDRGRNSPLHF. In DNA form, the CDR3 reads TGCGCCAGCAGTGACAGGGGGCGAAATTCACCCCTCCACTTT.

As DNA, the CDR3 is TGTGCCAGCTCACCACAATCAGGGTCGAACACCGGGGAGCTGTTTTTT. It yields the protein CASSPQSGSNTGELFF. V and J are TRBV18 and TRBJ2-2; weak D call: TRBD1 (5 bases). The CDR3 sequence is 16 residues long. Germline assignment: CDR1 KGHSH and CDR2 LQKENI. V was pared by 1 base and J by 0 bases, with 9 bases between.

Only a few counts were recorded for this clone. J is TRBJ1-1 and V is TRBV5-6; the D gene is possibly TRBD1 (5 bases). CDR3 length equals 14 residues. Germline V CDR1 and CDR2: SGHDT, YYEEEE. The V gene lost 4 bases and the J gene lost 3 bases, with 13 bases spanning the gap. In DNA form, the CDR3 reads TGTGCCAGCAGCAACGGACATGGTCACACTGAAGCTTTCTTT. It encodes CASSNGHGHTEAFF.

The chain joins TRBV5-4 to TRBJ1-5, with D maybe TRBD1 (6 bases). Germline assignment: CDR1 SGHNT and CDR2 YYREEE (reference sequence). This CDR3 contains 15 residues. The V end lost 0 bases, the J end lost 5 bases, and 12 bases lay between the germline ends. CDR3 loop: CASSLVPGADQPQHF. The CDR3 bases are TGTGCCAGCAGCTTGGTTCCAGGGGCAGATCAGCCCCAGCATTTT.

CDR3 DNA: TGTGCCAGCAGCTTGTCCGGGACTAGCGGGACTAGCACAGATACGCAGTATTTT. This translates into CASSLSGTSGTSTDTQYF. The chain uses TRBV7-3 and TRBJ2-3; TRBD2 agrees at 13 bases. Germline lookup yields CDR1 SGHTA and CDR2 FQGTGA. The CDR3 contains 18 residues. J lost 0 bases, V lost 3 bases, and 6 bases had no gene match.

DNA of the CDR3: TGCGCCAGCCAACAGGGCCCCAATCAGCCCCAGCATTTT. It specifies CASQQGPNQPQHF. This sequence joins TRBV5-1 and TRBJ1-5; D is perhaps TRBD1 (6 bases). Germline CDR1 SGHRS, CDR2 YFSETQ. CDR3 length: 13 residues. With 7 bases removed from V and 3 bases from J, the gap between germline ends came to 11 bases.

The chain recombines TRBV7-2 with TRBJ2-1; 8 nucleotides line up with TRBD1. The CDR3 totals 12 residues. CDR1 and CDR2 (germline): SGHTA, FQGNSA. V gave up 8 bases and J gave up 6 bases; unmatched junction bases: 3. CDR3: CASRQGSNEQFF. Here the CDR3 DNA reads TGTGCCAGCCGACAGGGGAGCAATGAGCAGTTCTTC. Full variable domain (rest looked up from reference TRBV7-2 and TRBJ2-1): GAGVSQSPSNKVTEKGKDVELRCDPISGHTALYWYRQSLGQGLEFLIYFQGNSAPDKSGLPSDRFSAERTGGSVSTLTIQRTQQEDSAVYLCASRQGSNEQFFGPGTRLTVL.

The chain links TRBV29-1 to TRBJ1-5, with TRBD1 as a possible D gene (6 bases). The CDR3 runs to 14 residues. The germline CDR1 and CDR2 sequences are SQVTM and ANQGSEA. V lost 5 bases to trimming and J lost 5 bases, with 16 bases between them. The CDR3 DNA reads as TGCAGCGTTCGATGGGGGCGCGGAGATCAGCCCCAGCATTTT. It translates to CSVRWGRGDQPQHF.

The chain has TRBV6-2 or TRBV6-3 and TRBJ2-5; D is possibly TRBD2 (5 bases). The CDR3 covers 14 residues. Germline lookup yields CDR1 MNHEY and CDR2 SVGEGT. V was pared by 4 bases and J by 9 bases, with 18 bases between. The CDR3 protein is CASSLGRVYWAQYF. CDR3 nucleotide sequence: TGTGCCAGCAGTTTAGGGCGGGTTTACTGGGCCCAGTACTTC.

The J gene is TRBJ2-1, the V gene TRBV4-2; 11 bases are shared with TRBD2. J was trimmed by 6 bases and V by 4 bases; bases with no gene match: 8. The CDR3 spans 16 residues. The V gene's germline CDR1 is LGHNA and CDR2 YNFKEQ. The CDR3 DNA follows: TGTGCCAGCAGCCCGCCGAGGACTAGCGGGTCCAATGAGCAGTTCTTC. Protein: CASSPPRTSGSNEQFF.

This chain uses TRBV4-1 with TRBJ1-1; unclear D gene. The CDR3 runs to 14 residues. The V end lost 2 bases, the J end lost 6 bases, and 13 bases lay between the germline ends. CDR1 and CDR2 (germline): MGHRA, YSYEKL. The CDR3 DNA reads TGCGCCAGCAGCCAATCGGGTTTAGTCGCTGAAGCTTTCTTT. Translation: CASSQSGLVAEAFF.

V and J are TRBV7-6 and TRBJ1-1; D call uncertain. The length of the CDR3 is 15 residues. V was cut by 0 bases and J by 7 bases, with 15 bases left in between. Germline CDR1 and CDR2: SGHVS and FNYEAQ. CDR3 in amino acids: CASSLAHSPGSEAFF. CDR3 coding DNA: TGTGCCAGCAGCTTAGCGCATAGCCCGGGTAGTGAAGCTTTCTTT.

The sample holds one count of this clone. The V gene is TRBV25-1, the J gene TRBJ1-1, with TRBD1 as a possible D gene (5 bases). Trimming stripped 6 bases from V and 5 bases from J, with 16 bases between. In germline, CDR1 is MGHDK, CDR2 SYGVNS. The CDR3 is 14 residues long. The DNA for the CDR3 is TGTGCCAGCAGGGCGGGGGGGTACGGAACTGAAGCTTTCTTT. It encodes CASRAGGYGTEAFF.

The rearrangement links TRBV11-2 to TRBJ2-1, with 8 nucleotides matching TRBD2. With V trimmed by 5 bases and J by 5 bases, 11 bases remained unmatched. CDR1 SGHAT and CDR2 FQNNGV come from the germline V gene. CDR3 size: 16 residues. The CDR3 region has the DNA TGTGCCAGCAGCCGCTCGCCGACTAGCGTGAACAATGAGCAGTTCTTC. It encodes CASSRSPTSVNNEQFF.

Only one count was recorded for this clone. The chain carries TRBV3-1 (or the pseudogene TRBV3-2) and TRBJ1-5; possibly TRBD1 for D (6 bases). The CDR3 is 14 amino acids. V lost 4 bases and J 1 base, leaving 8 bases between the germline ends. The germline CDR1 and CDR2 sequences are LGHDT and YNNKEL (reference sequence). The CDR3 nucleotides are TGTGCCAGCAGCCCTGGACAGAGCAATCAGCCCCAGCATTTT. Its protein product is CASSPGQSNQPQHF.